This TCR beta chain was obtained from a study of human T cells and chemical hapten exposure. Germline lookup yields CDR1 SNHLY and CDR2 FYNNEI. J gave up 4 bases and V 6 bases, and 3 bases lay outside the gene matches. The CDR3 spans 12 residues. This clonotype has ten or more counts. Noted time point: pre-sensitization, week 0. The treatment denotes: therapeutic diphenylcyclopropenone sensitization with weekly scalp DPC. Blood draws came before every patch-test application. One entry per CDR3 protein results from TCRdb running MiXCR on the RACE reads. The sample consists of under 300,000 distinct CDR3 sequences, roughly 7.4% of them appearing once.

V is TRBV2 and J is TRBJ2-7, with 7 bases that match TRBD1. This receptor was identified in a man between 18 and 35 years old with alopecia areata. Some clones in this sample may be carry-over from other donors' samples. The material sequenced was whole blood, taken in connection with sensitization to the hapten diphenylcyclopropenone (DPC). CDR3 nucleotide sequence: TGTGCCAGCAGGCCGACAGGGTACGAGCAGTACGTC. Translated, it gives CASRPTGYEQYV.